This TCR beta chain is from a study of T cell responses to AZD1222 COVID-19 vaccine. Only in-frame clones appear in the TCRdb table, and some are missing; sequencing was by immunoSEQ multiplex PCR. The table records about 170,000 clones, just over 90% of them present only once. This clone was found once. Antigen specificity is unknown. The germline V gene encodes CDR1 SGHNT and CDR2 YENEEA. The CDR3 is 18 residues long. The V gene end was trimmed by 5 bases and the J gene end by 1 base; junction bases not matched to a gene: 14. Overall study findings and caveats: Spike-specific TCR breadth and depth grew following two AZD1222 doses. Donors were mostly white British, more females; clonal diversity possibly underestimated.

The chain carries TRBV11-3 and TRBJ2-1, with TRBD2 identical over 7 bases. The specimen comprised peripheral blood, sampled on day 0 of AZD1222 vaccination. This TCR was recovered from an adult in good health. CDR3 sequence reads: CASSQGEGSGQSYNEQFF. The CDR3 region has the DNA TGTGCCAGCAGCCAAGGAGAGGGTAGCGGGCAATCCTACAATGAGCAGTTCTTC. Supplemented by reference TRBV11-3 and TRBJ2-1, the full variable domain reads EAGVVQSPRYKIIEKKQPVAFWCNPISGHNTLYWYLQNLGQGPELLIRYENEEAVDDSQLPKDRFSAERLKGVDSTLKIQPAELGDSAVYLCASSQGEGSGQSYNEQFFGPGTRLTVL.